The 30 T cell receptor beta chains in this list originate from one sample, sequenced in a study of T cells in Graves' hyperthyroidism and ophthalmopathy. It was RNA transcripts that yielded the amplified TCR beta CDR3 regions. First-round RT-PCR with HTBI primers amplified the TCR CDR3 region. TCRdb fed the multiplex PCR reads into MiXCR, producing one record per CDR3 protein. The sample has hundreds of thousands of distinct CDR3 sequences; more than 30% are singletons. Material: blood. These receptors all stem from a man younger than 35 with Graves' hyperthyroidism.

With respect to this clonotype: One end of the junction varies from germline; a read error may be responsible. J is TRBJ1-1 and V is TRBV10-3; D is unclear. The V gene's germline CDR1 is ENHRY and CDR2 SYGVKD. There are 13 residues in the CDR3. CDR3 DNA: TGTGCCAGCAGTTTACGGCAGCCGGAGGAAGCTTTCTTT. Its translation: CASSLRQPEEAFF.

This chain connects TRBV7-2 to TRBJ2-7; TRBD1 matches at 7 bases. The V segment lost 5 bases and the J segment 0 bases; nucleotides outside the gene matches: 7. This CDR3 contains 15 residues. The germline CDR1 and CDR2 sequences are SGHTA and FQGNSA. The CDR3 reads CASSLEGASSYEQYF. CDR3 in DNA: TGTGCCAGCAGCCTCGAGGGGGCCAGCTCCTACGAGCAGTACTTC.

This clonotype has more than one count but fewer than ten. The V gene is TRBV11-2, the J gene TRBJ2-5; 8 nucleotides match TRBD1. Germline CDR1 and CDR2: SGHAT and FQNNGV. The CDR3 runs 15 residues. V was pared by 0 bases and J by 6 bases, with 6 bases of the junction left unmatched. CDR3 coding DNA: TGTGCCAGCAGCTTAGATCGACAGGGGCAGCAGACCCAGTACTTC. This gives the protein CASSLDRQGQQTQYF.

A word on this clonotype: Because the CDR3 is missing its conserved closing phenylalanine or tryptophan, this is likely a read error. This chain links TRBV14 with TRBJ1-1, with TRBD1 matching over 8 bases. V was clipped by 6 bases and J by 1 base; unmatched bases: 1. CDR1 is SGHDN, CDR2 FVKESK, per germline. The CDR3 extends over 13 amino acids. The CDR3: CASRDRANTEAFL. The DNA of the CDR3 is TGTGCCAGCAGGGACAGGGCGAACACTGAAGCTTTCCTT.

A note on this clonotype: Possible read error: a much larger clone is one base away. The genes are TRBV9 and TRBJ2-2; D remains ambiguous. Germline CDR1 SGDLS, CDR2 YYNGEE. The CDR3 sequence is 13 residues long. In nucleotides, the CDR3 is TGTGCCGGCAGCGAACCCAACACCGGGGAGCTGTTTTTT. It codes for CAGSEPNTGELFF.

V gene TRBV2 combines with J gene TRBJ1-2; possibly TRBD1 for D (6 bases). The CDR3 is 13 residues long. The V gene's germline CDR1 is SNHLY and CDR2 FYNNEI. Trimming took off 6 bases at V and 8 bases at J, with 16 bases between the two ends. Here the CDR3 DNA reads TGTGCCAGCAGGGATTCAGGGGTCTACGGCTACACCTTC. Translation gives CASRDSGVYGYTF.

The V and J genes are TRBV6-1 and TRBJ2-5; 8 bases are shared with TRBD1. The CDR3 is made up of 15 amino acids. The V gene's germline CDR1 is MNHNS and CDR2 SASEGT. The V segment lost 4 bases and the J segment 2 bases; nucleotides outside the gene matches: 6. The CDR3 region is CASSAWTGRQETQYF. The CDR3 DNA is TGTGCCAGCAGTGCTTGGACAGGGAGGCAAGAGACCCAGTACTTC.

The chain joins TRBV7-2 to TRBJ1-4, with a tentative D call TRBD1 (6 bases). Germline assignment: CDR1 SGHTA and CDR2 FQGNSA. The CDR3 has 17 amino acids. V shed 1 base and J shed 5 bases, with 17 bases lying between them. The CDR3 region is CASSLVRVARGNEKLFF. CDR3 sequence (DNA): TGTGCCAGCAGCTTAGTTCGCGTGGCCAGGGGAAATGAAAAACTGTTTTTT.

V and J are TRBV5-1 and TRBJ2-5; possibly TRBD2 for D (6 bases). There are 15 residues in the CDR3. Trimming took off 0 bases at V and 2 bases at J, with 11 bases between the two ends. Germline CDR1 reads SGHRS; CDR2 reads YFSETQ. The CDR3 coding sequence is TGCGCCAGCAGCTTGGACCACGGGAGTCAAGAGACCCAGTACTTC. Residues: CASSLDHGSQETQYF. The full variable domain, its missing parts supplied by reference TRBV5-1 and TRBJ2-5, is KAGVTQTPRYLIKTRGQQVTLSCSPISGHRSVSWYQQTPGQGLQFLFEYFSETQRNKGNFPGRFSGRQFSNSRSEMNVSTLELGDSALYLCASSLDHGSQETQYFGPGTRLLVL.

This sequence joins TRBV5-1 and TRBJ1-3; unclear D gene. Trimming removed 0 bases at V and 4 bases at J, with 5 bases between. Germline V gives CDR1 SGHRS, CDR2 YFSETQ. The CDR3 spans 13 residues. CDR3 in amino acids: CASSLGKGNTIYF. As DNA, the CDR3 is TGCGCCAGCAGCTTGGGAAAGGGAAACACCATATATTTT.

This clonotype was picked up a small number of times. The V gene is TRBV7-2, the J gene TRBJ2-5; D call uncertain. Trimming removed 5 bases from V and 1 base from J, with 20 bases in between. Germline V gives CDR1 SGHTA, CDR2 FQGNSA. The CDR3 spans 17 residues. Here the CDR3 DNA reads TGTGCCAGCAGCCAACACCCACAATCGGGCCCCCAAGAGACCCAGTACTTC. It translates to CASSQHPQSGPQETQYF. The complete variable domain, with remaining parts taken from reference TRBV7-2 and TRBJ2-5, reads GAGVSQSPSNKVTEKGKDVELRCDPISGHTALYWYRQSLGQGLEFLIYFQGNSAPDKSGLPSDRFSAERTGGSVSTLTIQRTQQEDSAVYLCASSQHPQSGPQETQYFGPGTRLLVL.

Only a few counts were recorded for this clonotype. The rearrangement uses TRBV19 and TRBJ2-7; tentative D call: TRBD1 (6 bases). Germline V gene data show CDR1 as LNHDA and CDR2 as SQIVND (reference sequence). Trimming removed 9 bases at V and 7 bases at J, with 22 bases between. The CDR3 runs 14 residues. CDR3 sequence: CASSQDPGQREQYF. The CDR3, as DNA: TGTGCCAGCAGCCAAGATCCCGGACAGCGTGAGCAGTACTTC.

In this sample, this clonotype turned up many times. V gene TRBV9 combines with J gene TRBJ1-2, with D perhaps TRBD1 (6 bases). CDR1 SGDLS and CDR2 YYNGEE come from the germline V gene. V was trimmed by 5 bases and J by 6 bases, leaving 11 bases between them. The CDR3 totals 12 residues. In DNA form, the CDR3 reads TGTGCCAGCAGTTATCAGGGGAATGGCTACACCTTC. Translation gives CASSYQGNGYTF.

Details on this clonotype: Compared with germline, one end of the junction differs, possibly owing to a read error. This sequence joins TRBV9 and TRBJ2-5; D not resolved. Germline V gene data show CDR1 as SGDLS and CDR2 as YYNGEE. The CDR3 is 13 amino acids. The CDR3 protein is CASSVDPEEAQYF. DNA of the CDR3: TGTGCCAGCAGCGTAGACCCAGAAGAGGCCCAGTACTTC.

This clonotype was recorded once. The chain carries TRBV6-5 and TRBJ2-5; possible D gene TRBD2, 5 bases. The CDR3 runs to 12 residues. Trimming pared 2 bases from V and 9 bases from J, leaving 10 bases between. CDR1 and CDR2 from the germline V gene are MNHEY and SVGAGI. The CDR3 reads CASSYTGLAQYF. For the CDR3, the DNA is TGTGCCAGCAGTTACACGGGGTTGGCCCAGTACTTC.

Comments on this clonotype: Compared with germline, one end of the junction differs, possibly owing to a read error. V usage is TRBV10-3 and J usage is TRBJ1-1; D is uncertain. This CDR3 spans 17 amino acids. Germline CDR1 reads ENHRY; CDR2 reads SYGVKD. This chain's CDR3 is CTISESFLIGYFSEAFF. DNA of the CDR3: TGTACCATCAGTGAGTCGTTCCTCATCGGATATTTTTCTGAAGCTTTCTTT.

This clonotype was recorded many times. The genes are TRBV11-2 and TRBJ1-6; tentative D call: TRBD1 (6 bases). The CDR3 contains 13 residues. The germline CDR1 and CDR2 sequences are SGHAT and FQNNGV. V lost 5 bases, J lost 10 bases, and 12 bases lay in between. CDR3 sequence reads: CASSPTGSSPLHF. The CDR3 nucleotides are TGTGCCAGCAGCCCTACAGGGTCCTCACCCCTCCACTTT.

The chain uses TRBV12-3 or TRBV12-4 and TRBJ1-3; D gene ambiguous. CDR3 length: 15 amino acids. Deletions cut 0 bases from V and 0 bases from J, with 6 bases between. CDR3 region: CASSLAQDSGNTIYF. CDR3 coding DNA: TGTGCCAGCAGTTTAGCGCAGGACTCTGGAAACACCATATATTTT.

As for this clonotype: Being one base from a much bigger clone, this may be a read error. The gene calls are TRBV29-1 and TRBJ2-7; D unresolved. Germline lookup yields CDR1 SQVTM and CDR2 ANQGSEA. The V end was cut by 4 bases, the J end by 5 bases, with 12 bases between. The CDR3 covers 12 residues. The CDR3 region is CSVVPTTHEQYF. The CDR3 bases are TGCAGCGTTGTCCCGACGACCCACGAGCAGTACTTC.

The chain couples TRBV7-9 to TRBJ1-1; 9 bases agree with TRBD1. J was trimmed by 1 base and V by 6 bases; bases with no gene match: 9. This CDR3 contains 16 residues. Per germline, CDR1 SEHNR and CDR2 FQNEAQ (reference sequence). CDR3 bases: TGTGCCAGCAGAGCCGGGACAGGGCGCCGGAACACTGAAGCTTTCTTT. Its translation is CASRAGTGRRNTEAFF.

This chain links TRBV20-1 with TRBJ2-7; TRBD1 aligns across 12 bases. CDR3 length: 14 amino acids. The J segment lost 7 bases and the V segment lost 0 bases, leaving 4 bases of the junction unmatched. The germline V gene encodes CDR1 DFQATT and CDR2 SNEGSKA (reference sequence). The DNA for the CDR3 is TGCAGTGCTAGAGAAGGGACAGGGGGCATTGAGCAGTACTTC. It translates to CSAREGTGGIEQYF.

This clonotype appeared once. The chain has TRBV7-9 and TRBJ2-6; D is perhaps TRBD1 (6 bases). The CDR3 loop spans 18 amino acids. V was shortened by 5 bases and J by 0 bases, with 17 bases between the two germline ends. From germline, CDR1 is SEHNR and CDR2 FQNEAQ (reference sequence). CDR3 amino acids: CASSQGPGSTSGANVLTF. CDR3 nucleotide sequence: TGTGCCAGCAGCCAGGGGCCAGGGTCTACCTCTGGGGCCAACGTCCTGACTTTC.

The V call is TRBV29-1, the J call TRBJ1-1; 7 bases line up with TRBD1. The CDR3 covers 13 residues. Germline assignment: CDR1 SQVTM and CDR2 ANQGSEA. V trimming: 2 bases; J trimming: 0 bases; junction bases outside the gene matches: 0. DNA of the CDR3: TGCAGCGTTGAAAGGGGGCTGAACACTGAAGCTTTCTTT. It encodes CSVERGLNTEAFF.

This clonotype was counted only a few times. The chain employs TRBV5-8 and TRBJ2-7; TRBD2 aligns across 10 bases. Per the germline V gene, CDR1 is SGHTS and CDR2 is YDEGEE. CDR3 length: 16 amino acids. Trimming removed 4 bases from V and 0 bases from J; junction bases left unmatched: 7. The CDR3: CASSGRLAGLSYEQYF. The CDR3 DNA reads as TGTGCCAGCAGCGGGCGACTAGCGGGTCTCTCCTACGAGCAGTACTTC.

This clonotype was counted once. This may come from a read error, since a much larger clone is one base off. The CDR3 coding sequence is TGCAGTGCTTCAGGGTACGGCTCTGGAAACACCGTATATTTT. The encoded protein is CSASGYGSGNTVYF. This chain connects TRBV20-1 to TRBJ1-3; the D gene is possibly TRBD1 (5 bases). The length of the CDR3 is 14 residues. Germline-derived CDR1 and CDR2 are DFQATT and SNEGSKA (reference sequence).

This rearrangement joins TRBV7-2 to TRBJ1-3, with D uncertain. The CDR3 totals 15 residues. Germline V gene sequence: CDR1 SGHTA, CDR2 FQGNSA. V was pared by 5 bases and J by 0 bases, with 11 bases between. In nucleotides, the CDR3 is TGTGCCAGCAGCCAAGGTTTGAACTCTGGAAACACCATATATTTT. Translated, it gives CASSQGLNSGNTIYF.

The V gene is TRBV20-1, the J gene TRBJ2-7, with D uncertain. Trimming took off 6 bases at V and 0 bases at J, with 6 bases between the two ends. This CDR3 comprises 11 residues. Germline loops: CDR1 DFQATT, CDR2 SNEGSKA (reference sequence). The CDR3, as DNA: TGCAGTGCCATAGACTCCTACGAGCAGTACTTC. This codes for CSAIDSYEQYF.

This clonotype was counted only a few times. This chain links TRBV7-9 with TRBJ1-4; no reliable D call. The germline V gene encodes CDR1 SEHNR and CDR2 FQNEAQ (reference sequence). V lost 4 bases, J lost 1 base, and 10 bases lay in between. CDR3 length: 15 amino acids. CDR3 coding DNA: TGTGCCAGCAGCTCCGGTTGGCGAACTAATGAAAAACTGTTTTTT. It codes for CASSSGWRTNEKLFF.

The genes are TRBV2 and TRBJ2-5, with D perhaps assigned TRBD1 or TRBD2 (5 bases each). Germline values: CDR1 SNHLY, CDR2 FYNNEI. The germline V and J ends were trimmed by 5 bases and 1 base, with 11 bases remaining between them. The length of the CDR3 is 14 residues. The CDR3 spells CASSTDGTQETQYF. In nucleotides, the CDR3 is TGTGCCAGCAGTACGGACGGGACCCAAGAGACCCAGTACTTC.

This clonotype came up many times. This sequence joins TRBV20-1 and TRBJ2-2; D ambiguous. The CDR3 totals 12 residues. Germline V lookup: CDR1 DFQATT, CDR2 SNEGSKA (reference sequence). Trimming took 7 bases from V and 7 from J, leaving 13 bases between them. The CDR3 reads CSVTPRIGELFF. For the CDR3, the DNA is TGCAGTGTCACGCCCCGCATCGGGGAGCTGTTTTTT.